The T cell receptor beta chain described here comes from a study of blood T cell repertoires in COVID-19. Original processing notes: Counts of nucleated cells, estimated from reference gene primer amplification, were obtained. Profiled with immunoSEQ multiplex PCR; TCRdb holds only in-frame clones, not every one. V and J calls plus clone size are reproduced from that table; the DNA served to infer D and trimming. The table shows a few hundred thousand clones, with more than 75% occurring only once. The germline CDR1 and CDR2 sequences are MGHDK and SYGVNS. V was clipped by 0 bases and J by 1 base; unmatched bases: 4. The CDR3 is 16 amino acids. Participants, 18 to 89 years old, spanned approximately 26 US areas. Each participant's cohort was designated according to participant-reported clinical history. All exposed participants met a person with COVID-19 within 2 weeks before entering the study.

Sample: PBMCs or T cells enriched from blood (not recorded which). The TCR comes from a woman between 50 and 59 years old who had been exposed to COVID-19. The J gene is TRBJ2-5, the V gene TRBV25-1, with 8 bases matching TRBD2. CDR3 DNA sequence: TGTGCCAGCAGTGAATATCAGCGGGGGATCCAAGAGACCCAGTACTTC. It encodes CASSEYQRGIQETQYF.